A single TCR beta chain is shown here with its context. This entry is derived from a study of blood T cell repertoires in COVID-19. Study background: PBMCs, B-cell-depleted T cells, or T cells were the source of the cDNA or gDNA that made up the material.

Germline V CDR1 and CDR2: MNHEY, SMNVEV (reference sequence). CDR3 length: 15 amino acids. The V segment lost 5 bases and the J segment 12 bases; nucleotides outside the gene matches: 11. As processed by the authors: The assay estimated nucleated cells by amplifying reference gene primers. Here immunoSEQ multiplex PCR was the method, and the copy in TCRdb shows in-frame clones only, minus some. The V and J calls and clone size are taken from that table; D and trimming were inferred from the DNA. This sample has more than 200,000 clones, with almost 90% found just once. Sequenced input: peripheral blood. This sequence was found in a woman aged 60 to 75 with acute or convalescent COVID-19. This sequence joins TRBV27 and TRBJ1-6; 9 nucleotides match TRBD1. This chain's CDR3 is CASSRRTGDRGPLHF. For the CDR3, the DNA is TGTGCCAGCAGTAGGCGGACAGGGGATAGGGGACCCCTCCACTTT.